This TCR beta chain was recorded in a study of control samples from healthy donors and cancer patients. Sequenced by immunoSEQ multiplex PCR; TCRdb stores in-frame clones only, minus some. The sample includes 70,000 or so clones, around 94% of them seen just once. The germline V gene encodes CDR1 MNHEY and CDR2 SMNVEV (reference sequence). V lost 4 bases and J lost 7; bases outside the gene matches: 7. CDR3 length equals 15 residues. This clonotype was sampled from a middle-aged woman in good health. The sample comprised blood. J is TRBJ1-2 and V is TRBV27, with 12 bases identical to TRBD1. Here the CDR3 reads CASSSPGTGGSGYTF. In DNA form, the CDR3 reads TGTGCCAGCAGTTCTCCCGGGACAGGGGGCTCTGGCTACACCTTC.